The clone carrying this T cell receptor beta chain has more than one count but fewer than ten. Its antigen is as yet unknown. Treatment indicated: oral pan-JAK inhibitor, 5-10 mg twice daily. In alopecia areata patients, both lesional scalp punch biopsies and peripheral blood were collected. This entry is derived from a study of CD8+ T cells in alopecia areata. Study as a whole: Oral tofacitinib (5 to 10 mg twice daily) was administered to treated patients.

The sequencing template was cDNA reverse transcribed from extracted RNA. The table came from immunoSEQ multiplex PCR; TCRdb's copy has only in-frame clones and leaves some out. Of roughly 170,000 clones in the sample, roughly three fifths were seen once. The CDR3 extends over 14 amino acids. Trimming took off 5 bases at V and 10 bases at J, with 17 bases between the two ends. The V gene's germline CDR1 is PRHDT and CDR2 FYEKMQ (reference sequence). Findings and limits, study-wide: Normal scalp showed lower clonality than lesional scalp, especially alopecia totalis/universalis. During tofacitinib treatment, many expanded lesional clones remained in scalp and blood.

The sequence was obtained from a human donor with alopecia areata. The rearrangement links TRBV13 to TRBJ1-4; D gene uncertain. This specimen was CD8+ T cells sorted from blood, taken at week 24, from a patient treated with tofacitinib. The CDR3, as DNA: TGTGCCAGCAGCCTCCGTATCGGGGAGGCAAAACTGTTTTTT. This sequence encodes CASSLRIGEAKLFF. The full variable domain, its missing parts supplied by reference TRBV13 and TRBJ1-4, is AAGVIQSPRHLIKEKRETATLKCYPIPRHDTVYWYQQGPGQDPQFLISFYEKMQSDKGSIPDRFSAQQFSDYHSELNMSSLELGDSALYFCASSLRIGEAKLFFGSGTQLSVL.